Listed below are T cell receptor beta chains from one sample, sequenced in a study of CD8 T cells in Susac syndrome. TCRdb reprocessed the immunoSEQ multiplex PCR reads with MiXCR, giving one entry per CDR3 protein. The sample lists some 180,000 distinct CDR3 sequences; about 93% were seen once. The sample consisted of CD4+ T cells from PBMCs. Source of these receptors: a human donor with Susac syndrome. The CDR3 runs from the conserved cysteine through the conserved F or W. Each record gives: CDR3 protein, V gene, J gene.

CDR3 protein: CASSLGTGTEAFF
V gene: TRBV12-3/TRBV12-4
J gene: TRBJ1-1

CDR3 protein: CSVDVENYGGYTF
V gene: TRBV29-1
J gene: TRBJ1-2

CDR3 protein: CASSLAGRQPQHF
V gene: TRBV12-3/TRBV12-4
J gene: TRBJ1-5

CDR3 protein: CASSPRDRGNTEAFF
V gene: TRBV3-1
J gene: TRBJ1-1

CDR3 protein: CASSVGLAGSSYEQYF
V gene: TRBV28
J gene: TRBJ2-7

CDR3 protein: CASSQSGLTQETQYF
V gene: TRBV7-9
J gene: TRBJ2-5

CDR3 protein: CASSPGSGETQYF
V gene: TRBV3-1
J gene: TRBJ2-5

CDR3 protein: CSARPGMGTDTQYF
V gene: TRBV20-1
J gene: TRBJ2-3

CDR3 protein: CATLVPRLAAYEQYF
V gene: TRBV6-2/TRBV6-3
J gene: TRBJ2-7

CDR3 protein: CSAGLSSYNEQFF
V gene: TRBV20-1
J gene: TRBJ2-1

CDR3 protein: CASSPRLSDEQYF
V gene: TRBV18
J gene: TRBJ2-7

CDR3 protein: CASSLLQGGTEAFF
V gene: TRBV5-1
J gene: TRBJ1-1

CDR3 protein: CASSPGQATYEQYF
V gene: TRBV7-7
J gene: TRBJ2-7

CDR3 protein: CASSFPNRGHYEQYF
V gene: TRBV13
J gene: TRBJ2-7

CDR3 protein: CASSWTGRRHEAFF
V gene: TRBV6-5
J gene: TRBJ1-1

CDR3 protein: CASSLGPGLVGETQYF
V gene: TRBV5-4
J gene: TRBJ2-5